One and the same sample provided the 13 T cell receptor beta chains below, sequenced in a study of CD8 T cells in Susac syndrome. It was with random hexamers that roughly 0.45 to 1 ug RNA was reverse transcribed. TCRdb passed the immunoSEQ multiplex PCR reads through MiXCR, listing each CDR3 protein once. The profile covers some 300,000 distinct CDR3 sequences, with about 89% appearing a single time and around 0.18% taken by the ten largest. The sequencing input was CD8+ T cells from PBMCs. The receptors were sampled from a human donor with multiple sclerosis.

The chain is built from TRBV4-3 and TRBJ2-3; possibly TRBD1 for D (6 bases). The germline V and J ends were trimmed by 4 bases and 5 bases, with 22 bases remaining between them. CDR3 size: 17 residues. The germline V gene encodes CDR1 LGHNA and CDR2 YSLEER. For the CDR3, the DNA is TGCGCCAGCAGCCTCAGGACAGCCGCACCGGAAGGAGATACGCAGTATTTT. Amino acids: CASSLRTAAPEGDTQYF.

The J gene is TRBJ2-3, the V gene TRBV29-1; 13 nucleotides agree with TRBD2. V lost 4 bases and J lost 2; bases outside the gene matches: 9. The germline gives CDR1 SQVTM, CDR2 ANQGSEA. The CDR3 totals 17 residues. The CDR3 nucleotides read TGCAGCGTTGGTGTGACTAGCGGGAGGAAAGACACAGATACGCAGTATTTT. Residues: CSVGVTSGRKDTDTQYF.

The chain couples TRBV12-3 or TRBV12-4 to TRBJ2-5; D tentatively reads TRBD1 or TRBD2 (5 bases each). The CDR3 runs to 13 residues. V was clipped by 8 bases and J by 0 bases, with 10 bases between them. CDR3 residues: CASRGLYQETQYF. The CDR3 DNA reads as TGTGCCAGCCGGGGCTTGTACCAAGAGACCCAGTACTTC.

This clonotype is a singleton in its sample. The rearrangement links TRBV19 to TRBJ2-1; a possible D gene is TRBD1 (8 bases). The CDR3 is 17 residues long. The germline gives CDR1 LNHDA, CDR2 SQIVND (reference sequence). V lost 3 bases and J lost 9, with 24 bases in between. CDR3 in amino acids: CASSMNPTGGVLIEQFF. Written as DNA, the CDR3 is TGTGCCAGTAGTATGAATCCTACAGGGGGGGTTTTGATTGAGCAGTTCTTC.

This clonotype is a singleton in its sample. This chain connects TRBV27 to TRBJ2-7, with a tentative D call TRBD1 (6 bases). There are 13 residues in the CDR3. CDR1 and CDR2 from the germline V gene are MNHEY and SMNVEV (reference sequence). V lost 4 bases and J lost 3, with 10 bases in between. This chain's CDR3 is CASSSTGFYEQYF. The CDR3 nucleotides are TGTGCCAGCAGTTCAACAGGGTTCTACGAGCAGTACTTC.

The gene calls are TRBV11-2 and TRBJ2-7; 12 nucleotides align to TRBD1. With V trimmed by 1 base and J by 4 bases, 8 bases remained unmatched. CDR3 length: 17 amino acids. Germline V gene sequence: CDR1 SGHAT, CDR2 FQNNGV. The CDR3 nucleotides are TGTGCCAGCAGCTTAGTCGCGGGGACAGGGGGCTTTTACGAGCAGTACTTC. Translated: CASSLVAGTGGFYEQYF.

To note about this clonotype: The junction differs from germline at one of its ends, possibly a read error. The chain uses TRBV10-3 and TRBJ2-2; D is possibly TRBD2 (5 bases). The CDR3 runs 15 residues. Germline CDR1 is ENHRY and CDR2 is SYGVKD. CDR3 coding DNA: TGTGCCATCAGTGGTGGGCCTAGTGACACCGGGGAGCTGCTTTTT. Translation gives CAISGGPSDTGELLF.

Of note for this clonotype: Since a much larger clone is just one base distant, this may be a read error. The chain carries TRBV6-6 and TRBJ2-7; D remains unclear. Germline V lookup: CDR1 MNHNY, CDR2 SVGAGI (reference sequence). With 6 bases removed from V and 7 bases from J, the gap between germline ends came to 19 bases. CDR3 length: 14 residues. CDR3: CASSPGSSRHEQYF. In DNA, the CDR3 is TGTGCCAGCAGCCCTGGTTCCTCTCGGCATGAGCAGTACTTC.

J is TRBJ2-7 and V is TRBV3-1; TRBD2 matches 7 bases. The CDR3 covers 14 residues. Germline-derived CDR1 and CDR2 are LGHDT and YNNKEL (reference sequence). V lost 6 bases, J lost 4 bases, and 9 bases stayed unmatched. CDR3 loop: CASSPDTGGYEQYF. CDR3 bases: TGTGCCAGCAGTCCTGACACCGGGGGGTACGAGCAGTACTTC.

The V gene is TRBV7-9, the J gene TRBJ1-1; D may be TRBD1 (5 bases). Per germline, CDR1 SEHNR and CDR2 FQNEAQ (reference sequence). V was trimmed by 6 bases and J by 0 bases, leaving 5 bases between them. This CDR3 comprises 12 residues. Here the CDR3 reads CASRGVNTEAFF. The CDR3 DNA reads as TGTGCCAGCAGGGGGGTGAACACTGAAGCTTTCTTT.

The sample holds one count of this clonotype. This chain uses TRBV14 with TRBJ1-4; tentative D call: TRBD1 (5 bases). The V end was cut by 0 bases, the J end by 6 bases, with 14 bases between. Per germline, CDR1 SGHDN and CDR2 FVKESK. This CDR3 has 16 amino acids. CDR3 sequence reads: CASSQDGAGSDEKLFF. CDR3 DNA: TGTGCCAGCAGCCAAGATGGGGCAGGGTCCGATGAAAAACTGTTTTTT. Full variable domain (remainder filled in from reference TRBV14 and TRBJ1-4): EAGVTQFPSHSVIEKGQTVTLRCDPISGHDNLYWYRRVMGKEIKFLLHFVKESKQDESGMPNNRFLAERTGGTYSTLKVQPAELEDSGVYFCASSQDGAGSDEKLFFGSGTQLSVL.

This rearrangement joins TRBV29-1 to TRBJ2-1; maybe TRBD2 (5 bases). The germline CDR1 and CDR2 sequences are SQVTM and ANQGSEA. Trimming pared 8 bases from V and 2 bases from J, leaving 13 bases between. The CDR3 totals 13 residues. The CDR3 spells CSPEASTYNEQFF. The CDR3 DNA is TGCAGCCCGGAGGCTAGCACCTACAATGAGCAGTTCTTC.

The chain links TRBV20-1 to TRBJ1-5; maybe TRBD1 (5 bases). V lost 3 bases and J lost 3, with 27 bases in between. This CDR3 comprises 19 residues. Germline V gene lookup returns CDR1 DFQATT and CDR2 SNEGSKA (reference sequence). The CDR3 DNA is TGCAGTGCTAGCCCACTTTTTGCAGGGACCCGGGAATACAATCAGCCCCAGCATTTT. Protein: CSASPLFAGTREYNQPQHF.